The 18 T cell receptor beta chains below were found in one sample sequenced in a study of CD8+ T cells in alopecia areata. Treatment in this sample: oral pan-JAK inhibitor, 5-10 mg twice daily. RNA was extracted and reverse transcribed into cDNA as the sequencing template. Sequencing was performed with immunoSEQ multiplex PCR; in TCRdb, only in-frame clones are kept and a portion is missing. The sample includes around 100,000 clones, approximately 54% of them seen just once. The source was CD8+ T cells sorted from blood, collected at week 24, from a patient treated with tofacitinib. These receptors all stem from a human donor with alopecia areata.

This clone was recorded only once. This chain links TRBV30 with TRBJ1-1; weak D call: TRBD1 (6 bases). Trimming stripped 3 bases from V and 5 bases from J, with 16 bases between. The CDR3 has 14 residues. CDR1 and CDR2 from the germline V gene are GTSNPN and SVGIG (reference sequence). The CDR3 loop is CAWRAGDRQTEAFF. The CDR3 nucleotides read TGTGCCTGGAGGGCAGGGGATCGTCAGACTGAAGCTTTCTTT.

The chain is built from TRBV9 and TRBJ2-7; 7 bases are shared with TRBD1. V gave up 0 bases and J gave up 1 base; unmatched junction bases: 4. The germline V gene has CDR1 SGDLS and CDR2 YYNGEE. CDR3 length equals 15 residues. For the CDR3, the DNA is TGTGCCAGCAGCGTAGAGGGGGCAGTTTCCTACGAGCAGTACTTC. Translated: CASSVEGAVSYEQYF.

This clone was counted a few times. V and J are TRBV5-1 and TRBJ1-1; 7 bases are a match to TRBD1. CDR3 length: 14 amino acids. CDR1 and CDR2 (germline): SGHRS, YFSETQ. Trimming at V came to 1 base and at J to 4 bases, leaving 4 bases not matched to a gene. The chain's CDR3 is CASSLKGARTEAFF. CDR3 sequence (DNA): TGCGCCAGCAGCTTGAAGGGGGCGCGCACTGAAGCTTTCTTT.

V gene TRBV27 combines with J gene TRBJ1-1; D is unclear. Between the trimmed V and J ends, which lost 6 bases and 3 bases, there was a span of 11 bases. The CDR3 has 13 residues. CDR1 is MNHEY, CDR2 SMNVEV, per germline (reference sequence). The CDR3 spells CASSREGYTEAFF. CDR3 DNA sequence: TGTGCCAGCAGCCGGGAGGGTTACACTGAAGCTTTCTTT.

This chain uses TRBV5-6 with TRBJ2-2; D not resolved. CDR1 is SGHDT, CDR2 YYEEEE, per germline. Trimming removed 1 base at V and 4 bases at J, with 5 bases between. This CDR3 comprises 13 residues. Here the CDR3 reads CASSLLVTGELFF. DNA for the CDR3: TGTGCCAGCAGCTTGTTGGTCACCGGGGAGCTGTTTTTT.

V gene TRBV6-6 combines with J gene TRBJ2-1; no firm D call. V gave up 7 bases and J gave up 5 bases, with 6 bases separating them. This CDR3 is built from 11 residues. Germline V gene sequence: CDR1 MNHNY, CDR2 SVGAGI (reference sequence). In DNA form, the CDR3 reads TGTGCCAGCATTTTCCACAATGAGCAGTTCTTC. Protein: CASIFHNEQFF.

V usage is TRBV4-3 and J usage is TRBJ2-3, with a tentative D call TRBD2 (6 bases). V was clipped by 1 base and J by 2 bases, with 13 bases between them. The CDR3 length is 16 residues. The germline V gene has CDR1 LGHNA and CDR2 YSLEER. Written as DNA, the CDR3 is TGCGCCAGCAGCCAAGTCGTGGGGGGACTCACAGATACGCAGTATTTT. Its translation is CASSQVVGGLTDTQYF.

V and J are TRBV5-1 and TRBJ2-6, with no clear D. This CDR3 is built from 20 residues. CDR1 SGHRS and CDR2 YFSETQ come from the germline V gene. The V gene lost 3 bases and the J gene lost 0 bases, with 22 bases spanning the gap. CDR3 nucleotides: TGCGCCAGCAGCTCCCCCCGTCTTCACCCACAGAGCTCTGGGGCCAACGTCCTGACTTTC. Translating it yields CASSSPRLHPQSSGANVLTF.

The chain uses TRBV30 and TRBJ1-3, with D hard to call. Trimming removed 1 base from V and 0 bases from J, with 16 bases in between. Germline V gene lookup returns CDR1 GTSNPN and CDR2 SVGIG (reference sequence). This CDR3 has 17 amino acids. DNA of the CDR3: TGTGCCTGGAGTGAAGTGGCGCAGGAAGGCTCTGGAAACACCATATATTTT. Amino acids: CAWSEVAQEGSGNTIYF. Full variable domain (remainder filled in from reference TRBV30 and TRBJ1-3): SQTIHQWPATLVQPVGSPLSLECTVEGTSNPNLYWYRQAAGRGLQLLFYSVGIGQISSEVPQNLSASRPQDRQFILSSKKLLLSDSGFYLCAWSEVAQEGSGNTIYFGEGSWLTVV.

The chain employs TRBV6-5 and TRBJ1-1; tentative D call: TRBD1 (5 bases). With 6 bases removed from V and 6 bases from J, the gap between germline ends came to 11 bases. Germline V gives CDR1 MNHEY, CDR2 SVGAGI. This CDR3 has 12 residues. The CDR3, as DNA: TGTGCCAGCAGCCCTCCGGGACCTGAAGCTTTCTTT. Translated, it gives CASSPPGPEAFF.

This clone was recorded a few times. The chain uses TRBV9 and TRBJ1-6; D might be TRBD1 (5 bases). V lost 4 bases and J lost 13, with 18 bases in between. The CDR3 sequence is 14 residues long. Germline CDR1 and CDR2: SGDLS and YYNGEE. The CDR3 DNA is TGTGCCAGCAGCTTGGGAGGGGACGTCGAGCCCCTCCACTTT. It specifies CASSLGGDVEPLHF. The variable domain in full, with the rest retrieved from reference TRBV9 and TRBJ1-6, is DSGVTQTPKHLITATGQRVTLRCSPRSGDLSVYWYQQSLDQGLQFLIQYYNGEERAKGNILERFSAQQFPDLHSELNLSSLELGDSALYFCASSLGGDVEPLHFGNGTRLTVT.

The CDR3 DNA reads as TGCGCCAGCAGCCCCATGGCAGGTCCAGGGGTGGAGGCGTACTTC. This encodes CASSPMAGPGVEAYF. The chain has TRBV5-1 and TRBJ2-7, with a weak D call TRBD1 (6 bases). The length of the CDR3 is 15 residues. The germline V gene has CDR1 SGHRS and CDR2 YFSETQ. V lost 4 bases and J lost 12, with 26 bases in between.

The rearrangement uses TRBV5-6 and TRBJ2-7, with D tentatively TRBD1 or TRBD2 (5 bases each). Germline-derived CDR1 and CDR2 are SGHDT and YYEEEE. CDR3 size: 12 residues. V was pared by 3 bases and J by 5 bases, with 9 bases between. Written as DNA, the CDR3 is TGTGCCAGCAGCTGGGGGACGAACGAGCAGTACTTC. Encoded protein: CASSWGTNEQYF.

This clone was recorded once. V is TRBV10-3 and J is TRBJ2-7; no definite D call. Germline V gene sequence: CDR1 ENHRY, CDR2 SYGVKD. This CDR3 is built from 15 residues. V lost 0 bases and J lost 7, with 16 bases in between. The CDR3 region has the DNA TGTGCCATCAGTGAGTCTGGGCATCTACTCATGGAGCAGTACTTC. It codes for CAISESGHLLMEQYF.

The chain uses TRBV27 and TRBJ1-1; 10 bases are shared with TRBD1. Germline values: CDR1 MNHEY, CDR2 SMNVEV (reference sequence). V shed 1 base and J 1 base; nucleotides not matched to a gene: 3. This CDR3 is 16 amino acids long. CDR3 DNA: TGTGCCAGCAGTTTATATGGGACAGGGGCGAACACTGAAGCTTTCTTT. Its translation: CASSLYGTGANTEAFF.

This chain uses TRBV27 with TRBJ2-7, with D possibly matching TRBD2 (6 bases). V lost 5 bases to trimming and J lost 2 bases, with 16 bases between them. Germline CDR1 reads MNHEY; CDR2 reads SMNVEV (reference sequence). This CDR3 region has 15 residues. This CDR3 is CASSLAQGWAYEQYF. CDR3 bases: TGTGCCAGCAGTCTAGCGCAGGGATGGGCCTACGAGCAGTACTTC.

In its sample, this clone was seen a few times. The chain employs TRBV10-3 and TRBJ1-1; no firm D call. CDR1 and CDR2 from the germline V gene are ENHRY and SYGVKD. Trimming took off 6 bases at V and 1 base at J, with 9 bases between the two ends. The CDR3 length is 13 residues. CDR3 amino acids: CAISEGRNTEAFF. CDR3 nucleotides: TGTGCCATCAGCGAGGGCCGGAACACTGAAGCTTTCTTT.

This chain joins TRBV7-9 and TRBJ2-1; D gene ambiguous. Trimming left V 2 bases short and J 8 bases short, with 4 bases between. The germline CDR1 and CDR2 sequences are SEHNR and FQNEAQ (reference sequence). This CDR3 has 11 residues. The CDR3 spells CASSLSDEQFF. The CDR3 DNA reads TGTGCCAGCAGCTTATCCGATGAGCAGTTCTTC.